This T cell receptor (beta chain) was sequenced in a study of response to subunit inactivated influenza vaccine. In TCRdb, the RT-PCR reads were re-called with MiXCR into one record per CDR3 protein. The profile shows roughly 630,000 distinct CDR3 sequences, 12% to 15% of them singletons. Germline CDR1 reads LGHNA; CDR2 reads YNFKEQ. CDR3 length equals 13 residues. V was cut by 4 bases and J by 6 bases, with 13 bases left in between. The chain recombines TRBV4-2 with TRBJ2-7; D unclear. This TCR derives from a middle-aged man who received an inactivated influenza vaccine. This sample comprised PBMCs from blood, obtained approximately 15 days before vaccination. CDR3 residues: CASSLSTPAEQYF. Here the CDR3 DNA reads TGTGCCAGCAGCCTATCAACCCCTGCCGAGCAGTACTTC.